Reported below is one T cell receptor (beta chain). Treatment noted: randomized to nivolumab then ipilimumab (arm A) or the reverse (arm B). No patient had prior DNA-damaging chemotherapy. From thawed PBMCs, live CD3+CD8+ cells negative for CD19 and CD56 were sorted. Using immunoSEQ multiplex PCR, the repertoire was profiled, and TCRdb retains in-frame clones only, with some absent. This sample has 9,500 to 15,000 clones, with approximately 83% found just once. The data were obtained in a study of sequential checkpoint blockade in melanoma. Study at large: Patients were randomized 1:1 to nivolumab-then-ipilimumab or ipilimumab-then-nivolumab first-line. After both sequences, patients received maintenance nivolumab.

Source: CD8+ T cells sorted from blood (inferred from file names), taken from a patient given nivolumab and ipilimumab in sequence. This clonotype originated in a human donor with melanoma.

The CDR3 DNA follows: TGCGCCAGCAGCCAAGGGACACAGAATGAAAAACTGTTTTTT. The encoded protein is CASSQGTQNEKLFF. The rearrangement joins TRBV4-1 to TRBJ1-4, with D perhaps TRBD1 (5 bases). Trimming left V 1 base short and J 5 bases short, with 8 bases between. Germline CDR1 is MGHRA and CDR2 is YSYEKL. This CDR3 spans 14 amino acids.